Below are 32 T cell receptor beta chains sequenced from a single sample in a study of shared clonotypes between healthy human individuals. Sequenced by immunoSEQ multiplex PCR; TCRdb stores in-frame clones only, minus some. The sample yields over a million clones, around 97% seen once. Sequenced sample: naive CD4+ T cells sorted from blood. The subset denotes: CD45RA+ positively selected. These receptors originate from a man aged 25 to 45 in good health.

The chain recombines TRBV5-6 with TRBJ1-4, with 10 bases lining up with TRBD1. Germline CDR1 SGHDT, CDR2 YYEEEE. The junction had 4 bases not matched to a gene; V was cut back by 3 bases and J by 8 bases. The CDR3 runs to 14 residues. This CDR3 reads CASSSGQGHEKLFF. In DNA, the CDR3 is TGTGCCAGCAGCTCGGGACAGGGGCACGAAAAACTGTTTTTT.

V usage is TRBV7-8 and J usage is TRBJ2-4; tentative D call: TRBD1 (7 bases). The CDR3 is made up of 15 amino acids. V lost 5 bases to trimming and J lost 8 bases, with 19 bases between them. The germline V gene encodes CDR1 SGHVS and CDR2 FQNEAQ. CDR3 residues: CASSGRTGRRDIQYF. In nucleotides, the CDR3 is TGTGCCAGCAGCGGCAGGACAGGCCGGAGGGACATTCAGTACTTC.

The gene calls are TRBV10-3 and TRBJ1-1; D not certain. Germline assignment: CDR1 ENHRY and CDR2 SYGVKD. The V gene lost 0 bases and the J gene lost 4 bases, with 12 bases spanning the gap. The CDR3 spans 15 residues. CDR3 residues: CAISESTTPSTEAFF. DNA for the CDR3: TGTGCCATCAGTGAGTCGACGACACCGAGCACTGAAGCTTTCTTT.

V and J are TRBV19 and TRBJ2-7; the D is unclear. This CDR3 has 14 amino acids. Per germline, CDR1 LNHDA and CDR2 SQIVND (reference sequence). V dropped 1 base and J dropped 1 base, with 8 bases sitting between them. The CDR3 protein is CASSIGFGSYEQYF. CDR3 bases: TGTGCCAGTAGTATAGGGTTCGGATCCTACGAGCAGTACTTC. Combining the CDR3 with reference TRBV19 and TRBJ2-7 gives the whole variable domain DGGITQSPKYLFRKEGQNVTLSCEQNLNHDAMYWYRQDPGQGLRLIYYSQIVNDFQKGDIAEGYSVSREKKESFPLTVTSAQKNPTAFYLCASSIGFGSYEQYFGPGTRLTVT.

The chain uses TRBV5-8 and TRBJ1-5, with TRBD1 identical over 7 bases. The CDR3 covers 14 residues. V lost 3 bases and J lost 4; bases outside the gene matches: 4. The germline CDR1 and CDR2 sequences are SGHTS and YDEGEE. The CDR3: CASSWDSRNQPQHF. Here the CDR3 DNA reads TGTGCCAGCAGCTGGGACAGTCGGAATCAGCCCCAGCATTTT. The full variable domain, its missing parts supplied by reference TRBV5-8 and TRBJ1-5, is EAGVTQSPTHLIKTRGQQATLRCSPISGHTSVYWYQQALGLGLQFLLWYDEGEERNRGNFPPRFSGRQFPNYSSELNVNALELEDSALYLCASSWDSRNQPQHFGDGTRLSIL.

The chain is built from TRBV7-6 and TRBJ2-2; 11 bases align to TRBD2. The ends lost 6 bases at V and 6 bases at J; junction bases unmatched: 3. The CDR3 has 14 residues. In germline, CDR1 is SGHVS, CDR2 FNYEAQ. This chain's CDR3 is CASRSGLAAGELFF. Written as DNA, the CDR3 is TGTGCCAGCAGGTCGGGACTAGCGGCCGGGGAGCTGTTTTTT. Full variable domain (remainder filled in from reference TRBV7-6 and TRBJ2-2): GAGVSQSPRYKVTKRGQDVALRCDPISGHVSLYWYRQALGQGPEFLTYFNYEAQQDKSGLPNDRFSAERPEGSISTLTIQRTEQRDSAMYRCASRSGLAAGELFFGEGSRLTVL.

Regarding this clone: In the same sample, other DNA sequences code for this CDR3. The chain has TRBV11-2 and TRBJ2-3; D might be TRBD1 or TRBD2, each matching 5 bases. Germline V gene data show CDR1 as SGHAT and CDR2 as FQNNGV. This CDR3 is built from 14 residues. The V and J ends lost 1 base and 3 bases respectively, with 8 bases between them. CDR3: CASSLGGGTDTQYF. CDR3 bases: TGTGCCAGCAGCTTAGGTGGGGGTACAGATACGCAGTATTTT.

The count of this clone is one. V gene TRBV4-3 combines with J gene TRBJ2-1; 12 bases agree with TRBD2. V lost 0 bases, J lost 11 bases, and 5 bases stayed unmatched. Germline CDR1 reads LGHNA; CDR2 reads YSLEER. This CDR3 comprises 15 residues. CDR3 DNA: TGCGCCAGCAGCCAAGATGGACTAGCGGGACTCAAGCAGTTCTTC. This sequence encodes CASSQDGLAGLKQFF.

This sequence joins TRBV19 and TRBJ1-1, with 9 positions matching TRBD1. CDR1 and CDR2 from the germline V gene are LNHDA and SQIVND (reference sequence). The CDR3 length is 13 residues. Unmatched junction bases numbered 5, after V lost 7 bases and J lost 5 bases. CDR3 sequence: CASTRDRDTEAFF. CDR3 DNA: TGTGCCAGTACCCGGGACAGGGATACTGAAGCTTTCTTT. The full variable domain, completed using reference TRBV19 and TRBJ1-1, is DGGITQSPKYLFRKEGQNVTLSCEQNLNHDAMYWYRQDPGQGLRLIYYSQIVNDFQKGDIAEGYSVSREKKESFPLTVTSAQKNPTAFYLCASTRDRDTEAFFGQGTRLTVV.

The rearrangement joins TRBV11-2 to TRBJ1-1; D is unclear. CDR1 is SGHAT, CDR2 FQNNGV, per germline. The V end lost 4 bases, the J end lost 7 bases, and 13 bases lay between the germline ends. The CDR3 consists of 13 residues. The CDR3, as DNA: TGTGCCAGCAGCTCTGGACGGTTAAATGAAGCTTTCTTT. It yields the protein CASSSGRLNEAFF.

This chain joins TRBV10-3 and TRBJ2-7; no clear D. V lost 0 bases, J lost 2 bases, and 11 bases lay in between. Germline V gives CDR1 ENHRY, CDR2 SYGVKD. This CDR3 comprises 15 residues. CDR3 in DNA: TGTGCCATCAGTGAGTCGATGCAGGTAACCTACGAGCAGTACTTC. Translation gives CAISESMQVTYEQYF.

The rearrangement joins TRBV5-1 to TRBJ2-3, with 7 positions matching TRBD2. V shed 6 bases, J shed 1 base, and the junction held 2 bases outside the gene matches. The length of the CDR3 is 13 residues. The germline gives CDR1 SGHRS, CDR2 YFSETQ. The CDR3 nucleotides read TGCGCCAGCACCCGGGGGGGCACAGATACGCAGTATTTT. This codes for CASTRGGTDTQYF.

The genes are TRBV18 and TRBJ2-1; 12 bases are a match to TRBD2. Germline CDR1 KGHSH, CDR2 LQKENI. Trimming removed 2 bases from V and 9 bases from J; junction bases left unmatched: 8. The CDR3 consists of 16 residues. CDR3 bases: TGTGCCAGCTCACCATTTGTTCAACTAGCGGGAGGTGAGCAGTTCTTC. Residues: CASSPFVQLAGGEQFF.

CDR3 in DNA: TGTGCCAGCTCACCACTTTTGCCCTACGGGACTAGCGGGCTCTCCTACGAGCAGTACTTC. Its protein product is CASSPLLPYGTSGLSYEQYF. This chain uses TRBV18 with TRBJ2-7; 12 bases line up with TRBD2. CDR1 is KGHSH and CDR2 is LQKENI in the germline V gene. This CDR3 region has 20 residues. V lost 1 base to trimming and J lost 0 bases; unmatched junction nucleotides: 13. Looking up the rest from reference TRBV18 and TRBJ2-7 gives the full variable domain: NAGVMQNPRHLVRRRGQEARLRCSPMKGHSHVYWYRQLPEEGLKFMVYLQKENIIDESGMPKERFSAEFPKEGPSILRIQQVVRGDSAAYFCASSPLLPYGTSGLSYEQYFGPGTRLTVT.

This chain connects TRBV29-1 to TRBJ2-1, with TRBD2 matching 12 bases. Germline CDR1 reads SQVTM; CDR2 reads ANQGSEA. V trimming: 2 bases; J trimming: 4 bases; junction bases outside the gene matches: 6. This CDR3 is built from 16 residues. In nucleotides, the CDR3 is TGCAGCGTTGAACGGCTAGCGGGAGGGGTGTACAATGAGCAGTTCTTC. The encoded protein is CSVERLAGGVYNEQFF.

The rearrangement joins TRBV27 to TRBJ2-2; 10 nucleotides agree with TRBD2. The V gene end was trimmed by 6 bases and the J gene end by 0 bases; junction bases not matched to a gene: 7. This CDR3 comprises 17 residues. Germline V gene lookup returns CDR1 MNHEY and CDR2 SMNVEV (reference sequence). The CDR3 is CASSKALAGANTGELFF. In nucleotides, the CDR3 is TGTGCCAGCAGCAAGGCCCTAGCGGGAGCGAACACCGGGGAGCTGTTTTTT.

V and J are TRBV30 and TRBJ1-2; no reliable D call. Germline lookup yields CDR1 GTSNPN and CDR2 SVGIG (reference sequence). The V gene lost 2 bases and the J gene lost 5 bases, with 18 bases spanning the gap. CDR3 length: 15 amino acids. The CDR3 spells CAWSLPGPILYGYTF. CDR3 DNA sequence: TGTGCCTGGAGTCTTCCAGGACCCATCCTTTATGGCTACACCTTC.

The chain carries TRBV30 and TRBJ2-7; 7 nucleotides line up with TRBD1. J gave up 5 bases and V 7 bases, and 2 bases lay outside the gene matches. CDR3 length: 10 residues. Looked up from germline, CDR1 is GTSNPN and CDR2 is SVGIG (reference sequence). Here the CDR3 DNA reads TGTGCCTCAGGGGGTCACGAGCAGTACTTC. It yields the protein CASGGHEQYF. The whole variable domain, remainder taken from reference TRBV30 and TRBJ2-7, is SQTIHQWPATLVQPVGSPLSLECTVEGTSNPNLYWYRQAAGRGLQLLFYSVGIGQISSEVPQNLSASRPQDRQFILSSKKLLLSDSGFYLCASGGHEQYFGPGTRLTVT.

The chain combines TRBV5-6 with TRBJ2-1; no clear D gene. The germline V gene has CDR1 SGHDT and CDR2 YYEEEE. Deletions cut 0 bases from V and 0 bases from J, with 7 bases between. The CDR3 is 15 residues long. The CDR3, as DNA: TGTGCCAGCAGCTTGGTGGACCTCTCCTACAATGAGCAGTTCTTC. This translates into CASSLVDLSYNEQFF. Full variable domain (rest looked up from reference TRBV5-6 and TRBJ2-1): DAGVTQSPTHLIKTRGQQVTLRCSPKSGHDTVSWYQQALGQGPQFIFQYYEEEERQRGNFPDRFSGHQFPNYSSELNVNALLLGDSALYLCASSLVDLSYNEQFFGPGTRLTVL.

Note on this clone: The sample holds other DNA sequences that translate to the same CDR3. The V and J genes are TRBV6-1 and TRBJ2-7; a weak D match, TRBD2 (5 bases). The germline V gene has CDR1 MNHNS and CDR2 SASEGT. Trimming took off 0 bases at V and 3 bases at J, with 6 bases between the two ends. This CDR3 has 13 residues. CDR3 residues: CASSEARGYEQYF. In nucleotides, the CDR3 is TGTGCCAGCAGTGAAGCACGGGGCTACGAGCAGTACTTC.

The chain links TRBV11-3 to TRBJ2-1, with TRBD2 identical over 8 bases. The CDR3 loop spans 19 amino acids. Per the germline V gene, CDR1 is SGHNT and CDR2 is YENEEA. V gave up 4 bases and J gave up 3 bases; unmatched junction bases: 17. Written as DNA, the CDR3 is TGTGCCAGCAGCTCCCGTGTAACGAAAGCGGGGGATCTCTACAATGAGCAGTTCTTC. It yields the protein CASSSRVTKAGDLYNEQFF.

V is TRBV9 and J is TRBJ2-2; D not resolved. The CDR3 consists of 14 residues. The V gene's germline CDR1 is SGDLS and CDR2 YYNGEE. V shed 0 bases and J shed 4 bases, with 7 bases lying between them. CDR3 coding DNA: TGTGCCAGCAGCGTAGGAAGTATCACCGGGGAGCTGTTTTTT. As protein: CASSVGSITGELFF.

The chain recombines TRBV6-1 with TRBJ2-1; TRBD1 might be the D (7 bases). V was trimmed by 10 bases and J by 0 bases, leaving 13 bases between them. There are 14 residues in the CDR3. CDR1 and CDR2 (germline): MNHNS, SASEGT. CDR3 in DNA: TGTGCCACCTCGCGGGACAGCTCCTACAATGAGCAGTTCTTC. It translates to CATSRDSSYNEQFF.

The chain links TRBV6-5 to TRBJ2-7, with TRBD1 matching 9 bases. This CDR3 is 16 amino acids long. V was clipped by 2 bases and J by 4 bases; unmatched bases: 9. In germline, CDR1 is MNHEY, CDR2 SVGAGI. CDR3 nucleotides: TGTGCCAGCAGTTACAAACCGACAGGGGGGTGGTACGAGCAGTACTTC. Protein: CASSYKPTGGWYEQYF.

The DNA of the CDR3 is TGCGCCAGCAGTGAGTCGGGACAGTCAGGGGGCAGCTACAATGAGCAGTTCTTC. Protein: CASSESGQSGGSYNEQFF. The chain joins TRBV10-1 to TRBJ2-1, with 8 bases lining up with TRBD1. The CDR3 loop spans 18 amino acids. CDR1 WNHNN and CDR2 SYGVQD come from the germline V gene (reference sequence). V trimming: 0 bases; J trimming: 3 bases; junction bases outside the gene matches: 10.

DNA of the CDR3: TGCGCCACTCAGAGGCTAGCGGGAGTCTTGGATGAGCAGTTCTTC. This sequence encodes CATQRLAGVLDEQFF. The chain couples TRBV5-1 to TRBJ2-1; the match to TRBD2 covers 10 bases. Trimming cost V 9 bases and J 8 bases; bases outside gene matches: 14. This CDR3 region has 15 residues. Looked up from germline, CDR1 is SGHRS and CDR2 is YFSETQ.

J is TRBJ2-2 and V is TRBV4-3; D might be TRBD2 (6 bases). The V and J ends lost 1 base and 6 bases respectively, with 9 bases between them. Germline V gene data show CDR1 as LGHNA and CDR2 as YSLEER. The CDR3 covers 14 residues. CDR3 sequence: CASSQAGVAGELFF. DNA of the CDR3: TGCGCCAGCAGCCAAGCGGGGGTGGCCGGGGAGCTGTTTTTT.

This clone appeared a single time. The sample has other DNA sequences that encode this CDR3 too. The chain couples TRBV11-3 to TRBJ2-2, with TRBD1 matching 7 bases. After removal of 5 bases from V and 7 bases from J, the junction contained 10 bases not matched to a gene. The CDR3 is 15 residues long. Germline V gives CDR1 SGHNT, CDR2 YENEEA. CDR3 region: CASSPNRGSGGELFF. DNA of the CDR3: TGTGCCAGCAGCCCCAACAGGGGTTCGGGCGGGGAGCTGTTTTTT.

The J gene is TRBJ2-7, the V gene TRBV7-6; 12 nucleotides agree with TRBD1. The CDR3 is made up of 17 amino acids. The V segment lost 0 bases and the J segment 6 bases; nucleotides outside the gene matches: 9. CDR1 SGHVS and CDR2 FNYEAQ come from the germline V gene. The CDR3 DNA is TGTGCCAGCAGCTTAGCGCCGGGACAGGGGGCGTCGGGCGAGCAGTACTTC. Translated, it gives CASSLAPGQGASGEQYF.

The rearrangement links TRBV5-4 to TRBJ2-5, with 10 nucleotides matching TRBD1. The CDR3 contains 15 residues. V was pared by 4 bases and J by 0 bases, with 3 bases of the junction left unmatched. CDR1 SGHNT and CDR2 YYREEE come from the germline V gene (reference sequence). The CDR3 spells CASSRGQGDQETQYF. In DNA, the CDR3 is TGTGCCAGCAGCCGCGGACAGGGGGACCAAGAGACCCAGTACTTC. Full variable domain (outside the CDR3, taken from reference TRBV5-4 and TRBJ2-5): ETGVTQSPTHLIKTRGQQVTLRCSSQSGHNTVSWYQQALGQGPQFIFQYYREEENGRGNFPPRFSGLQFPNYSSELNVNALELDDSALYLCASSRGQGDQETQYFGPGTRLLVL.

The chain has TRBV11-2 and TRBJ2-7; D is unresolved. Per the germline V gene, CDR1 is SGHAT and CDR2 is FQNNGV. Trimming shortened V by 4 bases and J by 1 base, and 8 bases separated the two germline ends. CDR3 length equals 13 residues. CDR3 sequence (DNA): TGTGCCAGCAGCTCTTTGGTATCCTACGAGCAGTACTTC. It translates to CASSSLVSYEQYF.

V and J are TRBV11-2 and TRBJ2-1; 14 bases fit TRBD2. V shed 6 bases, J shed 7 bases, and the junction held 5 bases outside the gene matches. The CDR3 totals 15 residues. Germline-derived CDR1 and CDR2 are SGHAT and FQNNGV. CDR3 protein: CASSTRTSGRNEQFF. As DNA, the CDR3 is TGTGCCAGCAGTACCAGGACTAGCGGGAGGAATGAGCAGTTCTTC.